The 14 T cell receptor beta chains presented below share a single source sample, sequenced in a study of CD8 T cells in ankylosing spondylitis. Study-level findings and limits: Seven or eight highly homologous variants made up a TCR beta motif, and this motif appeared characteristic of ankylosing spondylitis blood.

What these receptors recognize is not known. TCRdb reprocessed the 5' RACE reads via MiXCR and lists one record per CDR3 protein. The data show 700,000 to 1,000,000 distinct CDR3 sequences, about an eighth seen once. Specimen: blood, either unsorted or a sorted T cell fraction (not recorded which). The source of these receptors is a male donor with ankylosing spondylitis.

This clonotype was found a few times. J is TRBJ1-6 and V is TRBV5-1; TRBD1 agrees at 9 bases. V was pared by 4 bases and J by 8 bases, with 7 bases of the junction left unmatched. Germline V gene data show CDR1 as SGHRS and CDR2 as YFSETQ. The CDR3 loop spans 15 amino acids. The CDR3 nucleotides are TGCGCCAGCAGCGTGCAGAGGACAGGGGATTCACCCCTCCACTTT. Its translation is CASSVQRTGDSPLHF.

V gene TRBV6-4 combines with J gene TRBJ2-7; D may be TRBD2 (6 bases). The CDR3 is made up of 15 amino acids. Trimming removed 8 bases at V and 2 bases at J, with 19 bases between. Germline V gene lookup returns CDR1 MRHNA and CDR2 SNTAGT. The CDR3 here is CASERRGPQTYEQYF. The DNA for the CDR3 is TGTGCCAGCGAGAGGCGGGGACCTCAGACCTACGAGCAGTACTTC.

This clonotype was seen at least ten times. V gene TRBV9 combines with J gene TRBJ1-3, with 8 bases aligning to TRBD1. With 4 bases clipped from V and 4 bases from J, the junction kept 7 bases outside the gene matches. The CDR3 has 15 amino acids. Germline loops: CDR1 SGDLS, CDR2 YYNGEE. CDR3 in DNA: TGTGCCAGCAGCCTCCGGACAGGGTTCGGAAACACCATATATTTT. Protein product: CASSLRTGFGNTIYF.

This clonotype was detected a few times. J is TRBJ2-7 and V is TRBV20-1; a weak D match, TRBD1 (6 bases). The germline V gene encodes CDR1 DFQATT and CDR2 SNEGSKA (reference sequence). There are 12 residues in the CDR3. V was pared by 5 bases and J by 7 bases, with 15 bases between. Here the CDR3 reads CSARLGQREQYF. For the CDR3, the DNA is TGCAGTGCTCGCCTGGGACAACGAGAGCAGTACTTC.

This clonotype turned up a few times. The chain couples TRBV7-2 to TRBJ1-1, with a weak D call TRBD1 (5 bases). Trimming removed 2 bases at V and 3 bases at J, with 16 bases between. CDR3 length equals 16 residues. The germline V gene has CDR1 SGHTA and CDR2 FQGNSA. The CDR3 loop is CASSLRGTDPYTEAFF. The CDR3 DNA reads TGTGCCAGCAGCTTAAGGGGCACAGACCCCTACACTGAAGCTTTCTTT.

This clonotype was counted many times. The CDR3, as DNA: TGTGCCAGCAGTTTAACGGGTCCCACCGGGGAGCTGTTTTTT. This gives the protein CASSLTGPTGELFF. The chain combines TRBV27 with TRBJ2-2; the D is unclear. The CDR3 is 14 amino acids. Trimming shortened V by 2 bases and J by 4 bases, and 8 bases separated the two germline ends. Germline CDR1 MNHEY, CDR2 SMNVEV (reference sequence).

This chain connects TRBV10-3 to TRBJ2-1; TRBD2 matches 14 bases. V was pared by 8 bases and J by 1 base, with 10 bases of the junction left unmatched. Germline V gene sequence: CDR1 ENHRY, CDR2 SYGVKD. The CDR3 runs 18 residues. The CDR3 spells CAILGTSGSIGSYNEQFF. In nucleotides, the CDR3 is TGTGCCATCCTCGGGACTAGCGGGAGTATAGGGTCCTACAATGAGCAGTTCTTC.

This clonotype came up a few times. V is TRBV20-1 and J is TRBJ1-2; D unclear. The ends were cut back, 4 bases at V and 6 bases at J, with 18 bases in the middle. Germline CDR1 is DFQATT and CDR2 is SNEGSKA (reference sequence). This CDR3 is built from 14 residues. CDR3 residues: CSAMRWRQSNGYTF. The CDR3 nucleotides read TGCAGTGCTATGCGGTGGCGTCAGTCTAATGGCTACACCTTC.

In its sample, this clonotype was seen a few times. J is TRBJ1-2 and V is TRBV20-1, with D perhaps TRBD1 (5 bases). CDR3 length: 11 residues. Per the germline V gene, CDR1 is DFQATT and CDR2 is SNEGSKA (reference sequence). The V end lost 3 bases, the J end lost 6 bases, and 8 bases lay between the germline ends. For the CDR3, the DNA is TGCAGTGCTAGGGGGACGGATGGCTACACCTTC. Amino acids: CSARGTDGYTF.

In this sample, this clonotype turned up many times. The genes are TRBV20-1 and TRBJ1-1; no firm D call. Germline values: CDR1 DFQATT, CDR2 SNEGSKA (reference sequence). The V end was cut by 1 base, the J end by 0 bases, with 3 bases between. The CDR3 runs to 12 residues. In DNA, the CDR3 is TGCAGTGCTAGAGGGGTGAACACTGAAGCTTTCTTT. Translating it yields CSARGVNTEAFF.

The chain carries TRBV12-3 or TRBV12-4 and TRBJ2-3; 7 bases line up with TRBD2. CDR3 length equals 14 residues. Trimming removed 3 bases from V and 7 bases from J; junction bases left unmatched: 7. DNA for the CDR3: TGTGCCAGCAGTTTCCGGCGGGAGTCAAATACGCAGTATTTT. This encodes CASSFRRESNTQYF.

The J gene is TRBJ1-2, the V gene TRBV20-1; a possible D gene is TRBD1 (5 bases). CDR3 length equals 14 residues. CDR1 is DFQATT, CDR2 SNEGSKA, per germline (reference sequence). The germline V and J ends were trimmed by 3 bases and 4 bases, with 15 bases remaining between them. DNA for the CDR3: TGCAGTGCTAGGACAGTCAGCTTTGGCTATGGCTACACCTTC. It is translated as CSARTVSFGYGYTF.

The chain carries TRBV20-1 and TRBJ1-1, with 7 bases lining up with TRBD1. The V gene's germline CDR1 is DFQATT and CDR2 SNEGSKA (reference sequence). J lost 4 bases, V lost 0 bases, and 14 bases had no gene match. This CDR3 spans 17 amino acids. The chain's CDR3 is CSARDRLRQGRGTEAFF. CDR3 coding DNA: TGCAGTGCTAGAGATCGCCTAAGACAGGGAAGGGGCACTGAAGCTTTCTTT.

This clonotype showed up just a few times. J is TRBJ2-1 and V is TRBV24-1, with D perhaps TRBD1 (5 bases). Trimming took 3 bases from V and 8 from J, leaving 13 bases between them. Per the germline V gene, CDR1 is KGHDR and CDR2 is SFDVKD. The CDR3 has 14 amino acids. The CDR3: CATSDLGRVHEQFF. The CDR3, as DNA: TGTGCCACCAGTGATCTAGGCAGGGTACATGAGCAGTTCTTC.